The 25 T cell receptor beta chains below were found in one sample sequenced in a study of blood T cells in healthy people across ages. The second PCR ran roughly 6 to 11 cycles with a sample-barcoded 5' primer and J-beta primers. MiXCR, applied by TCRdb to the 5' RACE reads, yields one record per CDR3 protein. The sample shows approximately 1,700,000 distinct CDR3 sequences, 30% to 40% of them seen only once. The sequencing sample was made of blood. The receptors derive from a human donor in good health.

For this clonotype: This could be a read error, since a much larger clone is one nucleotide away. V and J are TRBV7-9 and TRBJ2-6, with D tentatively TRBD2 (6 bases). Germline CDR1 reads SEHNR; CDR2 reads FQNEAQ (reference sequence). The CDR3 is 16 amino acids. CDR3 region: CAGSPPGGTGANVLTF. CDR3 DNA sequence: TGTGCCGGCAGCCCCCCTGGGGGGACTGGGGCCAACGTCCTGACTTTC.

This chain joins TRBV3-1 and TRBJ1-1; a possible D gene is TRBD1 (5 bases). Trimming left V 5 bases short and J 3 bases short, with 16 bases between. Germline CDR1 and CDR2: LGHDT and YNNKEL (reference sequence). The CDR3 is 15 amino acids. The CDR3 loop reads CASSFSSRADTEAFF. In nucleotides, the CDR3 is TGTGCCAGCAGCTTCTCTTCCAGGGCGGACACTGAAGCTTTCTTT.

This clonotype has more than one count but fewer than ten. J is TRBJ2-5 and V is TRBV4-1; D gene unclear. V was pared by 1 base and J by 4 bases, with 10 bases between. CDR3 size: 14 residues. Germline assignment: CDR1 MGHRA and CDR2 YSYEKL. CDR3 loop: CASSQVMGIETQYF. In nucleotides, the CDR3 is TGCGCCAGCAGCCAAGTTATGGGGATAGAGACCCAGTACTTC.

This clonotype was seen a few times. The chain links TRBV20-1 to TRBJ1-6, with unresolved D. Germline V lookup: CDR1 DFQATT, CDR2 SNEGSKA (reference sequence). This CDR3 region has 15 residues. The ends were cut back, 3 bases at V and 0 bases at J, with 9 bases in the middle. CDR3 in DNA: TGCAGTGCTAGTCCGGAAAGCTCCTATAATTCACCCCTCCACTTT. Translated: CSASPESSYNSPLHF.

The chain joins TRBV7-2 to TRBJ2-7; D might be TRBD1 or TRBD2, each matching 5 bases. Germline CDR1 is SGHTA and CDR2 is FQGNSA. V was clipped by 7 bases and J by 9 bases, with 22 bases between them. The CDR3 sequence is 14 residues long. The CDR3 loop reads CASTLSGTDGLQYF. CDR3 nucleotide sequence: TGTGCCAGCACCCTATCCGGGACGGACGGATTGCAGTACTTC.

The CDR3 region is CSARQATDTQYF. The CDR3 nucleotides read TGCAGTGCTAGACAGGCCACAGATACGCAGTATTTT. This chain uses TRBV20-1 with TRBJ2-3; no definite D call. Deletions cut 2 bases from V and 2 bases from J, with 5 bases between. Germline V gene data show CDR1 as DFQATT and CDR2 as SNEGSKA (reference sequence). The CDR3 runs to 12 residues.

The rearrangement joins TRBV20-1 to TRBJ2-5, with D perhaps being TRBD1 or TRBD2 (7 bases each). Germline CDR1 reads DFQATT; CDR2 reads SNEGSKA (reference sequence). This CDR3 has 14 amino acids. Deletions cut 4 bases from V and 5 bases from J, with 17 bases between. CDR3 nucleotide sequence: TGCAGTGCTAACCGACAGGGAGGGTCGGAGACCCAGTACTTC. Translation: CSANRQGGSETQYF.

This clonotype was observed a few times. One base away lies a much larger clone, so this may be a sequencing read error. V and J are TRBV10-3 and TRBJ2-4; 7 bases align to TRBD1. The J call may be faulty, since TRBJ2-7 better matches the DNA end. CDR1 is ENHRY and CDR2 is SYGVKD in the germline V gene. The CDR3 covers 14 residues. In DNA form, the CDR3 reads TGTGCCATCAGGGAGTCAGGGGGAATCTACGAGCAGTACTTC. This gives the protein CAIRESGGIYEQYF.

This sequence joins TRBV5-1 and TRBJ1-1; the D gene is possibly TRBD1 (6 bases). The CDR3 is 15 residues long. Germline lookup yields CDR1 SGHRS and CDR2 YFSETQ. V was shortened by 3 bases and J by 4 bases, with 16 bases between the two germline ends. The CDR3 nucleotides are TGCGCCAGCAGCTCGGACCCCCAGGGGATCACTGAAGCTTTCTTT. It translates to CASSSDPQGITEAFF.

CDR3 amino acids: CASSLQGSTGELFF. The CDR3 region has the DNA TGTGCCAGCAGCTTACAGGGTTCCACCGGGGAGCTGTTTTTT. The chain recombines TRBV7-3 with TRBJ2-2, with D perhaps matching TRBD1 (5 bases). The CDR3 has 14 amino acids. CDR1 SGHTA and CDR2 FQGTGA come from the germline V gene. V was pared by 2 bases and J by 4 bases, with 8 bases between.

V gene TRBV5-1 combines with J gene TRBJ2-5; tentative D call: TRBD2 (6 bases). The CDR3 covers 16 residues. Germline V gives CDR1 SGHRS, CDR2 YFSETQ. V lost 2 bases and J lost 1, with 15 bases in between. CDR3 bases: TGCGCCAGCAGCTTCGGGGGTAGATTACTCCAAGAGACCCAGTACTTC. Translating gives CASSFGGRLLQETQYF.

This rearrangement joins TRBV6-2 or TRBV6-3 to TRBJ2-1; D possibly corresponds to TRBD2 (5 bases). Germline loops: CDR1 MNHEY, CDR2 SVGEGT. CDR3 length: 14 amino acids. V dropped 1 base and J dropped 9 bases, with 13 bases sitting between them. For the CDR3, the DNA is TGTGCCAGCAGTTACTTTGGGCTAGCCGGTGAGCAGTTCTTC. The encoded protein is CASSYFGLAGEQFF.

Note on this clonotype: A much larger clone lies a single base off, so this may be a read error. V gene TRBV6-2 or TRBV6-3 combines with J gene TRBJ2-7; D may be TRBD2 (5 bases). The CDR3 has 14 amino acids. Deletions cut 7 bases from V and 5 bases from J, with 18 bases between. Germline lookup yields CDR1 MNHEY and CDR2 SVGEGT. CDR3 protein: CASMPGCRGNEQYF. CDR3 nucleotides: TGTGCCAGCATGCCGGGGTGCAGAGGGAACGAGCAGTACTTC.

The chain couples TRBV5-1 to TRBJ1-5; possibly TRBD1 for D (5 bases). CDR3 length: 16 amino acids. In germline, CDR1 is SGHRS, CDR2 YFSETQ. The V and J ends lost 0 bases and 5 bases respectively, with 15 bases between them. CDR3 amino acids: CASSLGDHREDQPQHF. CDR3 coding DNA: TGCGCCAGCAGCTTGGGGGACCATAGAGAAGATCAGCCCCAGCATTTT.

V gene TRBV5-5 combines with J gene TRBJ2-1; 14 bases agree with TRBD2. V lost 3 bases, J lost 7 bases, and 9 bases stayed unmatched. The germline V gene encodes CDR1 SGHKS and CDR2 YYEKEE (reference sequence). This CDR3 is 17 amino acids long. Written as DNA, the CDR3 is TGTGCCAGCAGCTATACTCCCGGGACTAGCGGGGGTAATGAGCAGTTCTTC. Residues: CASSYTPGTSGGNEQFF. The complete variable domain, with remaining parts taken from reference TRBV5-5 and TRBJ2-1, reads DAGVTQSPTHLIKTRGQQVTLRCSPISGHKSVSWYQQVLGQGPQFIFQYYEKEERGRGNFPDRFSARQFPNYSSELNVNALLLGDSALYLCASSYTPGTSGGNEQFFGPGTRLTVL.

The rearrangement links TRBV29-1 to TRBJ2-3; 13 bases agree with TRBD2. From germline, CDR1 is SQVTM and CDR2 ANQGSEA. Losses at the gene ends were 6 bases for V and 2 bases for J; bases not matched to a gene: 2. The CDR3 covers 14 residues. CDR3: CSVGLAGVTDTQYF. The CDR3 nucleotides are TGCAGCGTCGGACTAGCGGGGGTCACAGATACGCAGTATTTT.

V is TRBV12-3 or TRBV12-4 and J is TRBJ2-1; 10 nucleotides line up with TRBD1. The ends lost 6 bases at V and 4 bases at J; junction bases unmatched: 9. The CDR3 contains 16 residues. This chain's CDR3 is CASSISTGGVYNEQFF. CDR3 nucleotides: TGTGCCAGCAGCATTTCGACAGGGGGCGTTTACAATGAGCAGTTCTTC.

This clonotype was observed a handful of times. Sequence at one end of the junction differs from germline and may be a read error. This chain joins TRBV20-1 and TRBJ2-7; D is tentatively TRBD1 or TRBD2 (5 bases each). Per the germline V gene, CDR1 is DFQATT and CDR2 is SNEGSKA (reference sequence). The CDR3 runs 12 residues. CDR3 in amino acids: CSAYGDHYEQHF. For the CDR3, the DNA is TGCAGTGCCTACGGGGACCACTACGAGCAGCACTTC.

This clonotype was picked up a small number of times. This chain's CDR3 is CSVEEVGQGRAFF. In DNA, the CDR3 is TGCAGCGTTGAAGAGGTGGGGCAGGGTCGGGCTTTCTTT. V gene TRBV29-1 combines with J gene TRBJ1-1; D is perhaps TRBD1 (5 bases). The length of the CDR3 is 13 residues. The germline CDR1 and CDR2 sequences are SQVTM and ANQGSEA. The V end was cut by 0 bases, the J end by 11 bases, with 16 bases between.

Details on this clonotype: An end of the junction does not agree with germline; a read error may underlie this. The chain uses TRBV6-1 and TRBJ1-5; D is undetermined. The germline gives CDR1 MNHNS, CDR2 SASEGT. The CDR3 is 13 amino acids. CDR3 nucleotide sequence: TGTGCCAGCAGTGAAGGGTGGGATCAGCTCCAGCATTTT. This encodes CASSEGWDQLQHF.

In DNA form, the CDR3 reads TGTGCCAGCAGCGCTGACAGGGGGCGGCTCGCTAATGAAAAACTGTTTTTT. It codes for CASSADRGRLANEKLFF. The V gene is TRBV7-9, the J gene TRBJ1-4; 10 bases fit TRBD1. Germline CDR1 SEHNR, CDR2 FQNEAQ (reference sequence). CDR3 length: 17 amino acids. With V trimmed by 5 bases and J by 3 bases, 9 bases remained unmatched.

This clonotype was seen more than once but under ten times. A junction end diverges from the germline sequence, so it may reflect a read error. The V and J genes are TRBV6-5 and TRBJ1-2; no clear D gene. Germline V gives CDR1 MNHEY, CDR2 SVGAGI. The CDR3 is made up of 15 amino acids. In DNA, the CDR3 is TGTGCCAGCAGTCGTTCAGATATAACTAACTATGACTACACCTTC. Translated: CASSRSDITNYDYTF.

This clonotype has a count of ten or more. The gene calls are TRBV7-3 and TRBJ2-5; 7 bases are shared with TRBD1. Germline-derived CDR1 and CDR2 are SGHTA and FQGTGA. CDR3 size: 14 residues. The ends lost 2 bases at V and 3 bases at J; junction bases unmatched: 3. CDR3 DNA sequence: TGTGCCAGCAGCTTATCCGGGACAGAAGAGACCCAGTACTTC. Amino acid sequence: CASSLSGTEETQYF.

The chain has TRBV7-2 and TRBJ2-5; 9 nucleotides agree with TRBD2. The length of the CDR3 is 16 residues. The germline gives CDR1 SGHTA, CDR2 FQGNSA. Trimming cost V 1 base and J 5 bases; bases outside gene matches: 8. The CDR3 DNA is TGTGCCAGCAGCTTAGGCATGAGCGGGGGGACCGAGACCCAGTACTTC. Translated: CASSLGMSGGTETQYF.

In its sample, this clonotype was seen a few times. The chain recombines TRBV4-3 with TRBJ1-5; D call uncertain. CDR1 and CDR2 (germline): LGHNA, YSLEER. V shed 2 bases and J shed 9 bases, with 20 bases lying between them. This CDR3 is 16 amino acids long. The CDR3 sequence is CASSQHMVEGTMPQHF. In DNA form, the CDR3 reads TGCGCCAGCAGCCAACACATGGTGGAGGGAACGATGCCCCAGCATTTT.